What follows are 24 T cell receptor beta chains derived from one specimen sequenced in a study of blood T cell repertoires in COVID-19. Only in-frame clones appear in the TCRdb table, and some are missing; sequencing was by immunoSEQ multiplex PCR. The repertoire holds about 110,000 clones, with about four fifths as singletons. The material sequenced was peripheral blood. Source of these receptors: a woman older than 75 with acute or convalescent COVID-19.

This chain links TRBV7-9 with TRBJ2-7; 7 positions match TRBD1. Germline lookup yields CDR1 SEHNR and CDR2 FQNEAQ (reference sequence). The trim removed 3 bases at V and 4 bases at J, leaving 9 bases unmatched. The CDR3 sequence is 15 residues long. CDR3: CASSLGQPKYYEQYV. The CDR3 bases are TGTGCCAGCAGCTTGGGACAGCCTAAATATTACGAGCAGTACGTC.

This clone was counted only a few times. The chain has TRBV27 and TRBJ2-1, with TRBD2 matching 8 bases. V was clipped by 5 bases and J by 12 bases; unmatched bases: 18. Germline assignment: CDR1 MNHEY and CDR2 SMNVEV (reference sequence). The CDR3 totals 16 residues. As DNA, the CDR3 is TGTGCCAGCAGTCTCCTAGGGGCGGGAGGCCGACCGGGGCAGTTCTTC. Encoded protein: CASSLLGAGGRPGQFF.

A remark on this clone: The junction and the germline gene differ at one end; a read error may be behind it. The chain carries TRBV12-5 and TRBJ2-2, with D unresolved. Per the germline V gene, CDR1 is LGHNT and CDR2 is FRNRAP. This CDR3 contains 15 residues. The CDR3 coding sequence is TGTGCTAGTGGTTTGGTTCCAGCGAAAACCGGGGAGCTGTTTTTT. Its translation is CASGLVPAKTGELFF.

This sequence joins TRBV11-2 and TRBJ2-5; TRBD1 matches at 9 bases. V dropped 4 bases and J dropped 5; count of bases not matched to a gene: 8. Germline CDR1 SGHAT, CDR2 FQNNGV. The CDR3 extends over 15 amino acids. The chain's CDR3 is CASSSHRGLEETQYF. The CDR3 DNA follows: TGTGCCAGCAGCTCCCACAGGGGGCTGGAGGAGACCCAGTACTTC. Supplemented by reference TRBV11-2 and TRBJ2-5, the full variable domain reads EAGVAQSPRYKIIEKRQSVAFWCNPISGHATLYWYQQILGQGPKLLIQFQNNGVVDDSQLPKDRFSAERLKGVDSTLKIQPAKLEDSAVYLCASSSHRGLEETQYFGPGTRLLVL.

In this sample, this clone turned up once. CDR3 protein: CASSIPNSPLHF. DNA for the CDR3: TGTGCCAGCAGCATCCCGAATTCACCCCTCCACTTT. The chain combines TRBV14 with TRBJ1-6; D call uncertain. CDR1 SGHDN and CDR2 FVKESK come from the germline V gene. The V gene lost 5 bases and the J gene lost 7 bases, with 6 bases spanning the gap. The CDR3 sequence is 12 residues long.

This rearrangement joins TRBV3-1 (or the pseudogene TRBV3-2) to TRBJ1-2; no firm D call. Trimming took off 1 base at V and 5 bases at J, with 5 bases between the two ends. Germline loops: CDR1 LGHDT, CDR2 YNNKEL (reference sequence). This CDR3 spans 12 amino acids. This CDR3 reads CASSQASYGYTF. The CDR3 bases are TGTGCCAGCAGCCAAGCCTCGTATGGCTACACCTTC.

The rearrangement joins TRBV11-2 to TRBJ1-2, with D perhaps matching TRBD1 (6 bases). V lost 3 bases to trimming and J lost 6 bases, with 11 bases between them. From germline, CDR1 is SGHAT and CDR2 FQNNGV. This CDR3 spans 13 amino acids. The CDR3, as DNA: TGTGCCAGCAGCTTGCAGAGGGGGAATGGCTACACCTTC. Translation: CASSLQRGNGYTF.

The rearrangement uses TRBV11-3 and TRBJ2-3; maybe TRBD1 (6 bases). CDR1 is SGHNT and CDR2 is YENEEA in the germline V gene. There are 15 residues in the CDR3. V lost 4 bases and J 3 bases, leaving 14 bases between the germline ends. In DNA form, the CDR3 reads TGTGCCAGCAGCTGGAACAGGGCTTCAACAGATACGCAGTATTTT. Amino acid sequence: CASSWNRASTDTQYF.

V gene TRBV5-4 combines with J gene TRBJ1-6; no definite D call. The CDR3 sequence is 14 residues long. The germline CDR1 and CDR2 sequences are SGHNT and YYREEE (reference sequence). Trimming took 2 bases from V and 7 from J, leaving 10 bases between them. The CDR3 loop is CASSLRGLNSPLHF. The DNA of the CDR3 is TGTGCCAGCAGCTTACGAGGCCTCAATTCACCCCTCCACTTT.

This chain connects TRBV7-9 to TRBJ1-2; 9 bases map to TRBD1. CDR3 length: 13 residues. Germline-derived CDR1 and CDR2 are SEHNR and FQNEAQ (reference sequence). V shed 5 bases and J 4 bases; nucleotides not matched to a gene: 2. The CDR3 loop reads CASSPDRGYGYTF. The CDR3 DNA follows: TGTGCCAGCAGCCCGGACAGGGGCTATGGCTACACCTTC.

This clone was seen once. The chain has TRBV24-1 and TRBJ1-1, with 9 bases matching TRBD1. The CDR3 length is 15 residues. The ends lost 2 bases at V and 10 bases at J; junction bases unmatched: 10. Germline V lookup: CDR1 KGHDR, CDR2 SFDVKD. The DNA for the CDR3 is TGTGCCACCAGTGATTCCTTCCCGGGACAGGGACTAGCTTTCTTT. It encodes CATSDSFPGQGLAFF.

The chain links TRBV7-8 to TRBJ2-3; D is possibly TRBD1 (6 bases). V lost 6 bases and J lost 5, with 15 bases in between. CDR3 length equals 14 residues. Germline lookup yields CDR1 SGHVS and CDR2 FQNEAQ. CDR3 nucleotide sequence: TGTGCCAGCAGTTTGGGGGCATGGGGAGATACGCAGTATTTT. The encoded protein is CASSLGAWGDTQYF.

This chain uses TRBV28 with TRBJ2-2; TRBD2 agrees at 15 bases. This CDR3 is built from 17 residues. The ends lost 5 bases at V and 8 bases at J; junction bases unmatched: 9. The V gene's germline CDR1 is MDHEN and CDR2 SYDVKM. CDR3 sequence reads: CASSALGLAGGPGELFF. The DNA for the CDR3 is TGTGCCAGCAGTGCACTGGGACTAGCGGGAGGTCCTGGGGAGCTGTTTTTT.

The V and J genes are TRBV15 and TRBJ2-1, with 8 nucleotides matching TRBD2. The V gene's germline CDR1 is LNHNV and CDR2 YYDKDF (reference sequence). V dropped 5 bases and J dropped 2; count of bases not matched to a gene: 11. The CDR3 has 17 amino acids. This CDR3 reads CATSGIPLAGAYNEQFF. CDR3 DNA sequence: TGTGCCACCAGCGGTATCCCCCTAGCGGGCGCCTACAATGAGCAGTTCTTC.

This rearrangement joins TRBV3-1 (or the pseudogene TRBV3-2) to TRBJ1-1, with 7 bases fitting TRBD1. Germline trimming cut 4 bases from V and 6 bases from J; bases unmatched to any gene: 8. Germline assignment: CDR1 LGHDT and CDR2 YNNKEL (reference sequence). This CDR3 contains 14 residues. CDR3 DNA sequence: TGTGCCAGCAGCCTCCCGGGGCAGGGGGCTGAAGCTTTCTTT. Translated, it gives CASSLPGQGAEAFF.

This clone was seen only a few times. The CDR3 protein is CASSHRTSGSTDTQYF. In DNA form, the CDR3 reads TGTGCCAGCAGTCATCGGACTAGCGGCAGCACAGATACGCAGTATTTT. The chain carries TRBV6-6 and TRBJ2-3, with TRBD2 identical over 10 bases. J was trimmed by 0 bases and V by 5 bases; bases with no gene match: 5. Germline CDR1 and CDR2: MNHNY and SVGAGI (reference sequence). The length of the CDR3 is 16 residues.

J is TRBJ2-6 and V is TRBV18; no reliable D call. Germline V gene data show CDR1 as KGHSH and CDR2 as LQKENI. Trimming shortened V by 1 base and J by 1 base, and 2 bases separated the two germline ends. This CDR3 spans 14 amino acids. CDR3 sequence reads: CASSPLSGANVLTF. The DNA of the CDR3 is TGTGCCAGCTCACCACTATCTGGGGCCAACGTCCTGACTTTC.

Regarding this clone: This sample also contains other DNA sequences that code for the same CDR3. DNA for the CDR3: TGTGCCAGCAGTTCGGACAGCTATGGCTACACCTTC. Amino acids: CASSSDSYGYTF. This chain links TRBV6-5 with TRBJ1-2; maybe TRBD1 (6 bases). Between the trimmed V and J ends, which lost 4 bases and 4 bases, there was a span of 7 bases. Germline V gene sequence: CDR1 MNHEY, CDR2 SVGAGI. The CDR3 runs to 12 residues.

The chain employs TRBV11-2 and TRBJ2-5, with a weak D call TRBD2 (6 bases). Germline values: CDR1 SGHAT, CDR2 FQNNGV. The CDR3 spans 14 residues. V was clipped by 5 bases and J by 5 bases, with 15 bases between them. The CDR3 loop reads CASSQGGVFETQYF. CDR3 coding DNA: TGTGCCAGCAGCCAAGGCGGGGTATTTGAGACCCAGTACTTC.

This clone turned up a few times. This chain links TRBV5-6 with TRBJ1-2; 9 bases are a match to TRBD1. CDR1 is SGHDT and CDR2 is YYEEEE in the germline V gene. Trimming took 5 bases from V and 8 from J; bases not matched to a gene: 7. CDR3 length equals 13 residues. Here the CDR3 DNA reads TGTGCCAGCAGTCGGGACAGGGCTGGGGGCTACACCTTC. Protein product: CASSRDRAGGYTF. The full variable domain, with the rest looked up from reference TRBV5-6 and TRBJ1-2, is DAGVTQSPTHLIKTRGQQVTLRCSPKSGHDTVSWYQQALGQGPQFIFQYYEEEERQRGNFPDRFSGHQFPNYSSELNVNALLLGDSALYLCASSRDRAGGYTFGSGTRLTVV.

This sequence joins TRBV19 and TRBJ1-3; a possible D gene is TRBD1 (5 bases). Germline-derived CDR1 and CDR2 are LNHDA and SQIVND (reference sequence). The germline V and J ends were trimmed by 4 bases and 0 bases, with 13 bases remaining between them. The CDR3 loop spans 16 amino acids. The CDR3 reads CASSRDRGSSGNTIYF. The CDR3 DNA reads TGTGCCAGTAGTAGAGATCGGGGGAGCTCTGGAAACACCATATATTTT.

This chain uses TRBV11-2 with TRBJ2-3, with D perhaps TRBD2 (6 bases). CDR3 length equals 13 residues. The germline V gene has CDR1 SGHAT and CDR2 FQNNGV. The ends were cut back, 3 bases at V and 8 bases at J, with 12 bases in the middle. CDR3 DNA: TGTGCCAGCAGCTTCTCGGGAGAGGGTACGCAGTATTTT. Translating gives CASSFSGEGTQYF.

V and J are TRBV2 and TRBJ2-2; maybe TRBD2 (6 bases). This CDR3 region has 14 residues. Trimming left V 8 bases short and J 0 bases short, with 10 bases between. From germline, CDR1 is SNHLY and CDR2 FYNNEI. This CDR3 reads CASGGLSNTGELFF. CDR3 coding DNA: TGTGCCAGCGGGGGACTTTCGAACACCGGGGAGCTGTTTTTT.

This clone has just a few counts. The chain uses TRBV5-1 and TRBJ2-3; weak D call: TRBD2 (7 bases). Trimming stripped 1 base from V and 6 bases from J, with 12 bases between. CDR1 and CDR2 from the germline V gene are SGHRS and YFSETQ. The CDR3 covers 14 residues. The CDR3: CASSLLQGGDTQYF. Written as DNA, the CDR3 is TGCGCCAGCAGCTTGTTACAGGGAGGGGATACGCAGTATTTT.